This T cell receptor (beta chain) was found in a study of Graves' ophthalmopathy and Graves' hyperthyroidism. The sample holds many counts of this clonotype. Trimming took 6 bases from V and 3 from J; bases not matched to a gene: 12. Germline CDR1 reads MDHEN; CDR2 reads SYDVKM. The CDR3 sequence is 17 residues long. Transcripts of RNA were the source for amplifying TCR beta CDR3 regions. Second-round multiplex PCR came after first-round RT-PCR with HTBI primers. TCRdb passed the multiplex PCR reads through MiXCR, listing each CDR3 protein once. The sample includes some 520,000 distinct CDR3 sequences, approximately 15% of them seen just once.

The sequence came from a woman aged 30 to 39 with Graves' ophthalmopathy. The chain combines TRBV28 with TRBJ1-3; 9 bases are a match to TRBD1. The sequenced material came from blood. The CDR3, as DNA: TGTGCCAGCAGGCTCCGTGAGACAGGGGGTTTTGGAAACACCATATATTTT. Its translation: CASRLRETGGFGNTIYF. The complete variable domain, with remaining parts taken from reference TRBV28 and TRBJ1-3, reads DVKVTQSSRYLVKRTGEKVFLECVQDMDHENMFWYRQDPGLGLRLIYFSYDVKMKEKGDIPEGYSVSREKKERFSLILESASTNQTSMYLCASRLRETGGFGNTIYFGEGSWLTVV.